This TCR beta chain was found in a study of T cells after yellow fever vaccination. Study results and limitations: The presence of abundant clonotypes contaminating from the bulk population was possible in FACS-sorted repertoires.

On this clonotype itself: Its antigen is unknown.

In TCRdb, the 5' RACE reads were re-called with MiXCR into one record per CDR3 protein. There are 300,000 to 400,000 distinct CDR3 sequences in the sample; 7% to 9% occur only once, and approximately 15% lies in the top ten. With 5 bases clipped from V and 4 bases from J, the junction kept 6 bases outside the gene matches. This CDR3 region has 14 residues. Germline assignment: CDR1 SGHTA and CDR2 FQGTGA. The TCR originated in a man aged 18 to 35 who received the YFV17D yellow fever vaccine. Material: PBMCs, obtained more than 35 days after the first yellow fever vaccination. The gene calls are TRBV7-3 and TRBJ2-5; 8 bases line up with TRBD2. CDR3 amino acids: CASSLGLVGETQYF. The CDR3 bases are TGTGCCAGCAGCCTGGGACTAGTTGGAGAGACCCAGTACTTC. Variable domain in full (rest from reference TRBV7-3 and TRBJ2-5): GAGVSQTPSNKVTEKGKYVELRCDPISGHTALYWYRQSLGQGPEFLIYFQGTGAADDSGLPNDRFFAVRPEGSVSTLKIQRTERGDSAVYLCASSLGLVGETQYFGPGTRLLVL.